This passage covers 20 T cell receptor beta chains from one sample sequenced in a study of blood T cell repertoires in COVID-19. Clones were sequenced by immunoSEQ multiplex PCR, and TCRdb holds only the in-frame ones, with some missing. The sample comprises 120,000 or so clones, roughly 69% of which are singletons, and roughly 2% rests with the top ten. The specimen sequenced was peripheral blood. These receptors all come from a woman aged 70-85 years with acute or convalescent COVID-19.

For the CDR3, the DNA is TGTGCCAGCAGCGCCCGACAGGGGAACACTGAAGCTTTCTTT. Its translation is CASSARQGNTEAFF. This sequence joins TRBV6-5 and TRBJ1-1, with TRBD1 identical over 7 bases. Per the germline V gene, CDR1 is MNHEY and CDR2 is SVGAGI. This CDR3 comprises 14 residues. The J segment lost 1 base and the V segment lost 6 bases, leaving 5 bases of the junction unmatched.

This clone came up once. The chain uses TRBV19 and TRBJ1-2; D is possibly TRBD1 (5 bases). V lost 7 bases and J lost 4, with 19 bases in between. Germline CDR1 LNHDA, CDR2 SQIVND (reference sequence). The CDR3 is made up of 15 amino acids. DNA for the CDR3: TGTGCCAGTAATCAAAGGTCCAGGGAAAGCTATGGCTACACCTTC. This codes for CASNQRSRESYGYTF.

This clone was counted once. V is TRBV4-1 and J is TRBJ2-3; D gene uncertain. Germline V gene lookup returns CDR1 MGHRA and CDR2 YSYEKL. V gave up 0 bases and J gave up 8 bases, with 9 bases separating them. The CDR3 extends over 13 amino acids. This chain's CDR3 is CASSQESPSTQYF. DNA of the CDR3: TGCGCCAGCAGCCAAGAGAGCCCCTCTACGCAGTATTTT.

The chain links TRBV10-3 to TRBJ2-6, with 8 bases fitting TRBD2. This CDR3 contains 16 residues. Losses at the gene ends were 5 bases for V and 0 bases for J; bases not matched to a gene: 3. Germline CDR1 is ENHRY and CDR2 is SYGVKD. The CDR3 nucleotides read TGTGCCATCAGTAAACTAGCGGACTCTGGGGCCAACGTCCTGACTTTC. Translation: CAISKLADSGANVLTF.

This chain uses TRBV5-1 with TRBJ2-1; the D is unclear. Germline V gene sequence: CDR1 SGHRS, CDR2 YFSETQ. The CDR3 is 12 residues long. V was clipped by 2 bases and J by 5 bases, with 5 bases between them. The CDR3 coding sequence is TGCGCCAGCAGCTTTAGCAACAATGAGCAGTTCTTC. It codes for CASSFSNNEQFF.

The rearrangement joins TRBV7-6 to TRBJ1-4; 7 nucleotides agree with TRBD1. CDR1 is SGHVS and CDR2 is FNYEAQ in the germline V gene. V gave up 5 bases and J gave up 7 bases; unmatched junction bases: 19. The CDR3 loop spans 18 amino acids. The CDR3 protein is CASSNSEQGSGIFEKLFF. CDR3 sequence (DNA): TGTGCCAGCAGCAACTCCGAACAGGGGTCGGGAATTTTTGAAAAACTGTTTTTT. Filled out from reference TRBV7-6 and TRBJ1-4, the complete variable domain reads GAGVSQSPRYKVTKRGQDVALRCDPISGHVSLYWYRQALGQGPEFLTYFNYEAQQDKSGLPNDRFSAERPEGSISTLTIQRTEQRDSAMYRCASSNSEQGSGIFEKLFFGSGTQLSVL.

The chain joins TRBV6-4 to TRBJ2-3, with D possibly being TRBD1 (6 bases). CDR3 size: 13 residues. CDR1 is MRHNA, CDR2 SNTAGT, per germline. The V gene lost 4 bases and the J gene lost 2 bases, with 7 bases spanning the gap. CDR3 bases: TGTGCCAGCAGTGGGACAGCCACAGATACGCAGTATTTT. Its protein is CASSGTATDTQYF.

V gene TRBV7-9 combines with J gene TRBJ2-5; 10 bases map to TRBD1. Germline V gene data show CDR1 as SEHNR and CDR2 as FQNEAQ (reference sequence). After removal of 4 bases from V and 5 bases from J, the junction contained 7 bases not matched to a gene. The CDR3 extends over 15 amino acids. CDR3 loop: CASSSLPGQGETQYF. CDR3 bases: TGTGCCAGCAGCTCTCTCCCGGGACAGGGGGAGACCCAGTACTTC.

This clone was counted once. The CDR3, as DNA: TGCGCCAGCAGCCCCGACAGGACGACTTCCTACGAGCAGTACTTC. It is translated as CASSPDRTTSYEQYF. This chain links TRBV5-1 with TRBJ2-7; tentative D call: TRBD1 (6 bases). Per germline, CDR1 SGHRS and CDR2 YFSETQ. The CDR3 runs to 15 residues. V was trimmed by 4 bases and J by 1 base, leaving 15 bases between them.

The chain uses TRBV6-6 and TRBJ2-7; 8 bases agree with TRBD1. The CDR3 length is 16 residues. The germline CDR1 and CDR2 sequences are MNHNY and SVGAGI (reference sequence). The V gene end was trimmed by 4 bases and the J gene end by 3 bases; junction bases not matched to a gene: 11. CDR3 sequence (DNA): TGTGCCAGCAGTTCTCCGAAGGACAGGGTCCTCTACGAGCAGTACTTC. Translation gives CASSSPKDRVLYEQYF.

This chain links TRBV27 with TRBJ2-7; a weak D match, TRBD1 (6 bases). The CDR3 sequence is 14 residues long. V lost 0 bases, J lost 3 bases, and 9 bases lay in between. Germline CDR1 is MNHEY and CDR2 is SMNVEV (reference sequence). The CDR3 sequence: CASSLSLQGYEQYF. As DNA, the CDR3 is TGTGCCAGCAGTTTATCCCTACAGGGCTACGAGCAGTACTTC.

In this sample, this clone turned up a few times. The J gene is TRBJ2-4, the V gene TRBV9, with 10 bases matching TRBD1. V gave up 8 bases and J gave up 7 bases; unmatched junction bases: 9. The CDR3 is 14 amino acids. Germline lookup yields CDR1 SGDLS and CDR2 YYNGEE. DNA for the CDR3: TGTGCCAGTTCGACGGGACAGGGGTTGAACATTCAGTACTTC. This gives the protein CASSTGQGLNIQYF.

This chain joins TRBV3-1 (or the pseudogene TRBV3-2) and TRBJ2-5; a possible D gene is TRBD1 (6 bases). Germline CDR1 is LGHDT and CDR2 is YNNKEL (reference sequence). The CDR3 extends over 14 amino acids. V was clipped by 4 bases and J by 2 bases, with 11 bases between them. As DNA, the CDR3 is TGTGCCAGCAGCCTGACAGGACTTCAAGAGACCCAGTACTTC. It translates to CASSLTGLQETQYF.

This clone was counted a single time. CDR3 sequence: CASSLGRVDGREKLFF. The CDR3 nucleotides read TGTGCCAGCAGCTTAGGCAGGGTTGATGGGCGGGAAAAACTGTTTTTT. The chain carries TRBV7-2 and TRBJ1-4; a possible D gene is TRBD1 (5 bases). This CDR3 is built from 16 residues. Trimming took off 1 base at V and 8 bases at J, with 17 bases between the two ends. Germline CDR1 and CDR2: SGHTA and FQGNSA.

This chain connects TRBV10-3 to TRBJ2-6, with a possible D match to TRBD1 (6 bases). The length of the CDR3 is 15 residues. Germline-derived CDR1 and CDR2 are ENHRY and SYGVKD. Trimming removed 7 bases at V and 0 bases at J, with 10 bases between. The CDR3 DNA is TGTGCCATCACGGGACAACTCTCTGGGGCCAACGTCCTGACTTTC. It translates to CAITGQLSGANVLTF.

This chain joins TRBV18 and TRBJ1-2; D gene ambiguous. The CDR3 covers 14 residues. CDR1 and CDR2 from the germline V gene are KGHSH and LQKENI. Trimming shortened V by 3 bases and J by 4 bases, and 12 bases separated the two germline ends. The CDR3: CASSPPGWVYGYTF. Here the CDR3 DNA reads TGTGCCAGCTCACCGCCAGGATGGGTCTATGGCTACACCTTC.

This rearrangement joins TRBV29-1 to TRBJ2-7; TRBD1 matches at 7 bases. Germline V gene lookup returns CDR1 SQVTM and CDR2 ANQGSEA. V was clipped by 6 bases and J by 5 bases; unmatched bases: 7. CDR3 length: 12 amino acids. In nucleotides, the CDR3 is TGCAGCGTCGCAGACAGGGAACACGAGCAGTACTTC. This encodes CSVADREHEQYF.

CDR3 protein: CASRLAGLGGYTF. The CDR3 coding sequence is TGTGCCAGCAGGCTGGCGGGCCTAGGGGGCTACACCTTC. The genes are TRBV12-3 or TRBV12-4 and TRBJ1-2, with no clear D. The ends were cut back, 6 bases at V and 8 bases at J, with 16 bases in the middle. The CDR3 sequence is 13 residues long.

This clone was found once. This chain uses TRBV7-8 with TRBJ2-5; D perhaps matches TRBD1 (6 bases). The germline V and J ends were trimmed by 3 bases and 3 bases, with 8 bases remaining between them. Germline V gene lookup returns CDR1 SGHVS and CDR2 FQNEAQ. CDR3 length: 13 amino acids. CDR3 amino acids: CASSLDSKETQYF. CDR3 bases: TGTGCCAGCAGCTTGGACAGCAAAGAGACCCAGTACTTC.

The V and J genes are TRBV5-1 and TRBJ1-2, with TRBD1 matching 8 bases. This CDR3 is built from 15 residues. The germline CDR1 and CDR2 sequences are SGHRS and YFSETQ. Unmatched junction bases numbered 13, after V lost 4 bases and J lost 8 bases. The CDR3 loop is CASSPSDRVGTGYTF. The CDR3 DNA follows: TGCGCCAGCAGCCCGTCGGACAGGGTGGGGACCGGCTACACCTTC.